A selection of T cell receptor beta chains follows, all from one sample in a study of CD8 T cells in Susac syndrome. TCRdb re-analysed the immunoSEQ multiplex PCR reads in MiXCR, keeping a single row per CDR3 protein. This table has some 200,000 distinct CDR3 sequences, about 93% appearing once. Source material: CD8+ T cells from PBMCs. The receptor source for this set is a human donor with multiple sclerosis. Both conserved end residues are part of each CDR3. The D gene is left open where the match is weak. Clone size appears in some rows only: once, few, many, or a class for an expanded clone.

NA	TRBV7-2	NA	TRBJ2-5	15	TGTGCCAGCAGCTTAGGAGGCTCACCCTTGGGGACCCAGTACTTC	CASSLGGSPLGTQYF
NA	TRBV4-2	NA	TRBJ2-3	15	TGTGCCAGCAGCCCCAGGGTGGGGGACACAGATACGCAGTATTTT	CASSPRVGDTDTQYF
NA	TRBV19	NA	TRBJ2-1	15	TGTGCCAGTAGTATTGGCGAGAGCTCCTACAATGAGCAGTTCTTC	CASSIGESSYNEQFF
NA	TRBV7-8	NA	TRBJ1-4	14	TGTGCCAGCCGTGACAGTGCGGCTAATGAAAAACTGTTTTTT	CASRDSAANEKLFF
NA	TRBV6-5	NA	TRBJ2-5	15	TGTGCCAGCAGTTACTCTAGAGCAGATGAAGAGACCCAGTACTTC	CASSYSRADEETQYF
NA	TRBV3-1	NA	TRBJ2-7	11	TGTGCCAGCAGCCGGAAGAGTGAGCAGTACTTC	CASSRKSEQYF
NA	TRBV6-5	TRBD2	TRBJ2-1	17	TGTGCCAGCAGTTACTCAGGCGGCGGGAGCTCCTACAATGAGCAGTTCTTC	CASSYSGGGSSYNEQFF
NA	TRBV7-9	TRBD1	TRBJ2-7	16	TGTGCCAGCAGTCCAAAGCCGGGACAGTCCTTCTACGAGCAGTACTTC	CASSPKPGQSFYEQYF
NA	TRBV15	NA	TRBJ2-1	13	TGTGCCACCAGCAGAGATGCCGAGGATGAGCAGTTCTTC	CATSRDAEDEQFF
NA	TRBV11-2	NA	TRBJ2-1	13	TGTGCCAGCAGCTTAGCCGGACTACCTGAGCAGTTCTTC	CASSLAGLPEQFF
NA	TRBV13	NA	TRBJ2-3	13	TGTGCCAGCAGCCCAGGACCCAAAGATACGCAGTATTTT	CASSPGPKDTQYF
NA	TRBV12-3/TRBV12-4	NA	TRBJ2-7	13	TGTGCCAGCAGGACAACCTATTCCTACGAGCAGTACTTC	CASRTTYSYEQYF
NA	TRBV30	NA	TRBJ1-5	13	TGTGCCTCCGGCGAGGGGGACAATCAGCCCCAGCATTTT	CASGEGDNQPQHF
NA	TRBV5-6	NA	TRBJ2-3	16	TGTGCCAGCAGCTCCGGGGTGGTACAGCACACAGATACGCAGTATTTT	CASSSGVVQHTDTQYF
NA	TRBV5-6	TRBD2	TRBJ2-1	16	TGTGCCAGCAGCTCAAGCCCCGGGACTAGCGGCAATGAGCAGTTCTTC	CASSSSPGTSGNEQFF
NA	TRBV15	NA	TRBJ2-1	13	TGTGCCACCAGAGATAATCTAGCGTATGAGCAGTTCTTC	CATRDNLAYEQFF
NA	TRBV9	TRBD1	TRBJ1-1	15	TGTGCCAGCAGCGTAGAGCCAGGGGGGCACACTGAAGCTTTCTTT	CASSVEPGGHTEAFF
NA	TRBV7-8	TRBD1	TRBJ1-1	16	TGTGCCAGCAGCTCTCTCCCGGGACAGCTGAACACTGAAGCTTTCTTT	CASSSLPGQLNTEAFF
NA	TRBV9	NA	TRBJ2-1	15	TGTGCCAGCAGCGTAGGTGGGAACCCGAACAATGAGCAGTTCTTC	CASSVGGNPNNEQFF
NA	TRBV4-3	NA	TRBJ1-5	15	TGCGCCAGCAGCCAAGATTTCACAGCCGTAGCGCCCCAGCATTTT	CASSQDFTAVAPQHF
NA	TRBV12-3/TRBV12-4	TRBD1	TRBJ1-2	14	TGTGCCAGCAGCCCGCCGGGACAGGCACCCGGCTACACCTTC	CASSPPGQAPGYTF
NA	TRBV19	NA	TRBJ1-2	13	TGTGCCAGTAGTATTTGGGGTGACTATGGCTACACCTTC	CASSIWGDYGYTF
NA	TRBV15	NA	TRBJ1-6	15	TGTGCCACCAGCAGGCGGGTACAGGGCTATTCACCCCTCCACTTT	CATSRRVQGYSPLHF
NA	TRBV4-2	NA	TRBJ2-3	14	TGTGCCAGCAGCCAGGGGGGGGCAGCAGATACGCAGTATTTT	CASSQGGAADTQYF
NA	TRBV2	NA	TRBJ1-2	13	TGTGCCAGCTGCCTCCCAGGGAACTATGGCTACACCTTC	CASCLPGNYGYTF
NA	TRBV9	NA	TRBJ2-2	14	TGTGCCAGCAGCGGGGGAGATCTCACCGGGGAGCTGTTTTTT	CASSGGDLTGELFF
few	TRBV19	NA	TRBJ1-1	14	TGTGCCAGTAGCGCGGTGGTAGGTCACACTGAAGCTTTCTTT	CASSAVVGHTEAFF
NA	TRBV7-9	TRBD1	TRBJ2-7	17	TGTGCCAGCAGCGGCCCAATATCGGGACAGGGGATCTACGAGCAGTACTTC	CASSGPISGQGIYEQYF
NA	TRBV30	NA	TRBJ1-6	18	TGTGCCTGGAGTGTAGGGAGCTACAGGGTCACCTATAATTCACCCCTCCACTTT	CAWSVGSYRVTYNSPLHF